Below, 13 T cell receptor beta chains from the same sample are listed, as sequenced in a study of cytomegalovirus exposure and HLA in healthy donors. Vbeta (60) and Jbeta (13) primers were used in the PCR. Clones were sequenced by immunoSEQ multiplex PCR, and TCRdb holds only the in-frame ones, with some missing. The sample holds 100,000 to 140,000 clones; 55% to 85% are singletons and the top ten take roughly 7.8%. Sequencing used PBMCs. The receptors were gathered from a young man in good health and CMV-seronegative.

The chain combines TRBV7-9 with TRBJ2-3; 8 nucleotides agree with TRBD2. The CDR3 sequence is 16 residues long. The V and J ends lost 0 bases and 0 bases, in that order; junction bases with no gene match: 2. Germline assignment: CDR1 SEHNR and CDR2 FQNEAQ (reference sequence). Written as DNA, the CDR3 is TGTGCCAGCAGCTTAGCGCCTAGCGGGAGCACAGATACGCAGTATTTT. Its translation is CASSLAPSGSTDTQYF.

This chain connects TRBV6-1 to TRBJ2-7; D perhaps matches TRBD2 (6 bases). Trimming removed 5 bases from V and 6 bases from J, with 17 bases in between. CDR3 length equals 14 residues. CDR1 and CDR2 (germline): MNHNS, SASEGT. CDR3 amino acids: CASSPELRGGEQYF. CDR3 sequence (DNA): TGTGCCAGCAGTCCCGAACTAAGGGGAGGCGAGCAGTACTTC.

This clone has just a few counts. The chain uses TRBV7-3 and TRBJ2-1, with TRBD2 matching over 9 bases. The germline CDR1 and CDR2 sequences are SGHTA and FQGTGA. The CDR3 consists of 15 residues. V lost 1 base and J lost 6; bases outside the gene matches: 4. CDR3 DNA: TGTGCCAGCAGCTTAAGCGGGGGGGCTTTCAATGAGCAGTTCTTC. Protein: CASSLSGGAFNEQFF. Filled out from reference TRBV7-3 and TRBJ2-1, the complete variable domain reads GAGVSQTPSNKVTEKGKYVELRCDPISGHTALYWYRQSLGQGPEFLIYFQGTGAADDSGLPNDRFFAVRPEGSVSTLKIQRTERGDSAVYLCASSLSGGAFNEQFFGPGTRLTVL.

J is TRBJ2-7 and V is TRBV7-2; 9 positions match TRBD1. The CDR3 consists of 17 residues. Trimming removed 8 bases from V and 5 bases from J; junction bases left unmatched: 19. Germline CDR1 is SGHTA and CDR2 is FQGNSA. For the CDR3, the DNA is TGTGCCAGCGCCACCTACTCAATCCGGGACAGGGTCGACGAGCAGTACTTC. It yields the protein CASATYSIRDRVDEQYF.

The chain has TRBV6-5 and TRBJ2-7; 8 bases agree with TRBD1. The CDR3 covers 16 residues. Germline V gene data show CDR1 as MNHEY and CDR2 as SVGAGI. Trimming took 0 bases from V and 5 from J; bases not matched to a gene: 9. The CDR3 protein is CASSYSKTGVWNEQYF. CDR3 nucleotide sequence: TGTGCCAGCAGTTACTCGAAGACAGGGGTTTGGAACGAGCAGTACTTC.

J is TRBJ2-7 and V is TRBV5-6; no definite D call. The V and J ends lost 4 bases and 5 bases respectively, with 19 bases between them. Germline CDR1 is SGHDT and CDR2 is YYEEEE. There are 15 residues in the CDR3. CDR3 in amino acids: CASSLDGQLPNEQYF. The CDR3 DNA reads TGTGCCAGCAGCCTGGACGGCCAACTACCCAACGAGCAGTACTTC.

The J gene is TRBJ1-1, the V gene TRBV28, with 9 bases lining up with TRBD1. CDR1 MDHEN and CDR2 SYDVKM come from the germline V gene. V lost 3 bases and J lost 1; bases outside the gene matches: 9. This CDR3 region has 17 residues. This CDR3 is CASSFPWDRAGNTEAFF. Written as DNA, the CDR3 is TGTGCCAGCAGTTTTCCCTGGGACAGGGCCGGGAACACTGAAGCTTTCTTT.

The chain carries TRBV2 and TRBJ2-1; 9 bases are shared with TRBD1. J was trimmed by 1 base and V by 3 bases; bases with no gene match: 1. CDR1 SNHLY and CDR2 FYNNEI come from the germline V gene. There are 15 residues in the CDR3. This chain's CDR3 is CASSEDRGSYNEQFF. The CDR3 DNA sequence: TGTGCCAGCAGTGAGGACAGGGGATCCTACAATGAGCAGTTCTTC. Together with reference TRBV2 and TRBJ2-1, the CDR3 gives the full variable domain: EPEVTQTPSHQVTQMGQEVILRCVPISNHLYFYWYRQILGQKVEFLVSFYNNEISEKSEIFDDQFSVERPDGSNFTLKIRSTKLEDSAMYFCASSEDRGSYNEQFFGPGTRLTVL.

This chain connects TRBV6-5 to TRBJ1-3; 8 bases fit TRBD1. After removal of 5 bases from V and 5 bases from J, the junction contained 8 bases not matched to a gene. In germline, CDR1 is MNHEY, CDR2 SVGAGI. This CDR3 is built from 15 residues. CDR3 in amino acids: CASSGRRTGRNTIYF. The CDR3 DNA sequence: TGTGCCAGCAGTGGCCGACGGACAGGGAGAAACACCATATATTTT.

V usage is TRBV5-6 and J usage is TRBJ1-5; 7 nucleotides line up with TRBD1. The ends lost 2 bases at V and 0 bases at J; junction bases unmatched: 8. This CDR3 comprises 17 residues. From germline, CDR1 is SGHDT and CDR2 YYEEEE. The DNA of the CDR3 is TGTGCCAGCAGCTTAGGGGCAGGGGGGTATAGCAATCAGCCCCAGCATTTT. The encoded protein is CASSLGAGGYSNQPQHF.

CDR3 sequence (DNA): TGCGCCAGCAGCTTGACGGACAGGGGGCTTGGTGAGCAGTTCTTC. This sequence encodes CASSLTDRGLGEQFF. J is TRBJ2-1 and V is TRBV5-1; TRBD1 agrees at 11 bases. Unmatched junction bases numbered 6, after V lost 1 base and J lost 9 bases. CDR1 and CDR2 from the germline V gene are SGHRS and YFSETQ. The CDR3 loop spans 15 amino acids.

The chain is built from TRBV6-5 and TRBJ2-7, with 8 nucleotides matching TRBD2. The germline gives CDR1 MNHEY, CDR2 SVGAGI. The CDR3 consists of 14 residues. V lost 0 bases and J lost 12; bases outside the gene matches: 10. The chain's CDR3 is CASSYSGLERNRYF. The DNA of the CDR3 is TGTGCCAGCAGTTACTCGGGACTAGAGAGAAATCGGTACTTC.

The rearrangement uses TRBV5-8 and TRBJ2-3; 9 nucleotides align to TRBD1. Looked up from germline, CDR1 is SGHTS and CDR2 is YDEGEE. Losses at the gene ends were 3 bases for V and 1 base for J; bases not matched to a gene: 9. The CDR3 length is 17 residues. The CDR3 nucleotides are TGTGCCAGCAGCTGGCTACAGGGGGCGCCTGGCACAGATACGCAGTATTTT. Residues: CASSWLQGAPGTDTQYF.